This TCR beta chain emerged from a study of Ad26.COV2.S vaccination and SARS-CoV-2 variants. Method: immunoSEQ multiplex PCR; TCRdb's copy keeps in-frame clones and lacks some. The sample shows 410,000 or so clones, 92% of them seen only once. Indicated treatment: 15 to 20 received Ad26.COV2.S at low or high dose, single or two shots; about 5 received placebo; per-sample allocation not given. Collection of the samples took place on day 63 after the first injection of vaccine or placebo. The TCR sequence derives from a person aged 18 to 59 who received the Ad26.COV2.S COVID-19 vaccine or a placebo. Material: peripheral blood, obtained in a trial of Ad26.COV2.S vaccine versus placebo.

The CDR3 DNA follows: TGTGCCAGCAGGCAACAGGGGAACACTGAAGCTTTCTTT. It yields the protein CASRQQGNTEAFF. The rearrangement joins TRBV12-3 or TRBV12-4 to TRBJ1-1; tentative D call: TRBD1 (6 bases). Trimming removed 6 bases from V and 1 base from J, with 9 bases in between. This CDR3 region has 13 residues.